Detailed here is one T cell receptor beta chain. The data were obtained in a study of blood T cell repertoires in COVID-19. The overall study: Acute-phase and convalescent COVID-19 samples originated in the United States, Italy and Spain. PBMCs, B-cell-depleted T cells, or T cells provided the cDNA or gDNA that made up the material.

Study members were between roughly 18 and 89 years old and lived in some 22 US regions. Per the original methods: Amplified reference gene primers provided the basis for estimating nucleated cell counts. Sequencing was performed with immunoSEQ multiplex PCR; in TCRdb, only in-frame clones are kept and a portion is missing. V and J calls plus clone size are reproduced from that table; the DNA served to infer D and trimming. The table shows approximately 350,000 clones, with around 86% occurring only once. Sequenced: PBMCs or T cells enriched from blood (not recorded which). The clonotype comes from a woman in her fifties or sixties who had recovered from COVID-19.

The CDR3 region is CASSLGGGSNQPQHF. CDR3 nucleotides: TGTGCCAGCAGCCTCGGGGGGGGAAGCAATCAGCCCCAGCATTTT. The chain uses TRBV5-4 and TRBJ1-5; D is perhaps TRBD1 (5 bases). Trimming removed 4 bases from V and 1 base from J, with 12 bases in between. This CDR3 has 15 residues. The germline V gene encodes CDR1 SGHNT and CDR2 YYREEE (reference sequence).